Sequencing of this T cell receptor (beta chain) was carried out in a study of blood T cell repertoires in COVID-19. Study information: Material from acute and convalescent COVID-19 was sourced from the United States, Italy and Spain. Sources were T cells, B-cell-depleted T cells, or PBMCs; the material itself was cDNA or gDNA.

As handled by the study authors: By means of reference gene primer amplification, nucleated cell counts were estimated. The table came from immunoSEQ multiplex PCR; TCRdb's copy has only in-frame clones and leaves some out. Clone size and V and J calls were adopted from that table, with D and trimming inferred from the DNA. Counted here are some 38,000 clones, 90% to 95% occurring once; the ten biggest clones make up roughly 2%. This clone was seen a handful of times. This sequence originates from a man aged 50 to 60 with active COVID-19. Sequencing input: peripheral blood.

The chain's CDR3 is CASSQTTGANTEAFF. In DNA form, the CDR3 reads TGTGCCAGCTCACAAACGACAGGGGCTAACACTGAAGCTTTCTTT. The J gene is TRBJ1-1, the V gene TRBV18; TRBD1 matches 8 bases. The CDR3 length is 15 residues. With V trimmed by 4 bases and J by 2 bases, 6 bases remained unmatched. Per germline, CDR1 KGHSH and CDR2 LQKENI.